Listed below are T cell receptor beta chains from one sample, sequenced in a study of blood T cells in healthy people across ages. TCRdb reanalysed the 5' RACE reads using MiXCR and keeps one entry per CDR3 protein. The sample consists of roughly 1.9 million distinct CDR3 sequences, 35% to 50% of them appearing once. The sequenced material came from blood. Every receptor here comes from a human donor in good health. CDR3s include the opening cysteine and the closing phenylalanine or tryptophan. A D gene is named only where the DNA matches it firmly. For some rows the clone size is stated as once, few or many, or as a class when expanded; others skip it.

TRBV29-1	TRBD1	TRBJ2-5	few	TGCAGCGTTTCGACTTGGGCAGGGGGTACAGAGCAGTACTTC	CSVSTWAGGTEQYF
TRBV18	TRBD1	TRBJ1-2	.	TGCGCCAGCTCACCACCCGATAGGGGGCATTATGGCTACACCTTC	CASSPPDRGHYGYTF
TRBV11-3	.	TRBJ1-4	few	TGTGCCAGCAGCAAAAGTGGCTTCCTTAATGAAAAACTGTTTTTT	CASSKSGFLNEKLFF
TRBV4-3	.	TRBJ1-2	.	TGCGCCAGCAGCCATTTCGGTCCGGGAGAGAAGAGTGGCTACACCTTC	CASSHFGPGEKSGYTF
TRBV4-3	TRBD2	TRBJ2-1	.	TGCGCCAGCAGCCAGATAGGCGGTGGACTAGCGGGGGATGAGCAGTTCTTC	CASSQIGGGLAGDEQFF
TRBV7-2	.	TRBJ2-7	many	TGTGCCAGCAGTTTAGGGCTGGCAGCCACCTACGAGCAGTACTTC	CASSLGLAATYEQYF
TRBV10-3	TRBD1	TRBJ2-1	.	TGTGCCATCAGTGGCCGGGACAGGGGGCTTCATGAGCAGTTCTTC	CAISGRDRGLHEQFF
TRBV6-5	.	TRBJ2-1	few	TGTGCCAGCAGTTACGGCGAAAGACAATGGGAGCAGTTCTTC	CASSYGERQWEQFF
TRBV7-9	TRBD2	TRBJ2-1	.	TGTGCCAGCAGCTTGGGACTAGCGGAACCCAATGAGCAGTTCTTC	CASSLGLAEPNEQFF
TRBV5-1	TRBD1	TRBJ2-6	.	TGCGCCAGCAGCTCCCACAGGGGGACGGGCTCTGGGGCCAACGTCCTGACTTTC	CASSSHRGTGSGANVLTF
TRBV29-1	.	TRBJ1-2	.	TGCAGCGTTTTGGCTAACTATGGCTACACCTTC	CSVLANYGYTF
TRBV5-1	.	TRBJ2-7	few	TGCGCCAGCAGCTTGGTTGGGGGCTCCCCGATCGTCGAGCAGTACTTC	CASSLVGGSPIVEQYF
TRBV4-1	.	TRBJ1-2	.	TGCGCCAGCAGCCAAGACTCCTGGGGTTCCCCCTATGGCTACACCTTC	CASSQDSWGSPYGYTF
TRBV6-2/TRBV6-3	.	TRBJ1-6	.	TGTGCCAGCAGTTATACCCGGGATAATTCACCCCTCCACTTT	CASSYTRDNSPLHF
TRBV7-2	TRBD2	TRBJ2-1	few	TGTGCCATGCGGGGGGGGTCCTCCTACAATGAGCAGTTCTTC	CAMRGGSSYNEQFF
TRBV5-5	.	TRBJ2-4	.	TGTGCCAGCACACCAATTCAGACAGCGACCGGGAGTGAGCAGTACTTC	CASTPIQTATGSEQYF
TRBV7-8	.	TRBJ1-2	few	TGTGCCAGCAGCTTAGTGCGGGGTATCTATGGCTACACCTTC	CASSLVRGIYGYTF
TRBV6-2/TRBV6-3	TRBD2	TRBJ2-3	.	TGTGCCAGCAGTTACCCTGGACTAGCGGGGGGCAGTTTCACAGATACGCAGTATTTT	CASSYPGLAGGSFTDTQYF
TRBV20-1	TRBD1	TRBJ1-5	.	TGCAGTGCTAGAGAGGGACAGGGGGTTCCCCGGAAGCCCCAGCATTTT	CSAREGQGVPRKPQHF
TRBV4-3	.	TRBJ1-2	few	TGCGCCAGCAGCCAATCTATTTTGACGGCTAACTATGGCTACACCTTC	CASSQSILTANYGYTF
TRBV29-1	.	TRBJ2-7	few	TGCAGCGTTGATCATCCGGGGAGCTCCTACGAGCAGTACTTC	CSVDHPGSSYEQYF
TRBV7-2	.	TRBJ2-7	few	TGTGCCAGCAGCTTAGTCCCCGAGACAGGTTCCTACGAGCAGTACTTC	CASSLVPETGSYEQYF
TRBV7-2	.	TRBJ2-7	few	TGTGCCAGCAGCTTAGTGTCAGGGGCCACCTCCTACGAGCAGTACTTC	CASSLVSGATSYEQYF